The source of this T cell receptor (beta chain) is a study of T cell changes during pregnancy in multiple sclerosis. Repertoires were generated with immunoSEQ multiplex PCR, while TCRdb's copy carries only in-frame clones and drops some. The sample records around 56,000 clones, roughly 94% being singletons. The sequence derives from a female donor with multiple sclerosis, enrolled in a pregnancy study. The material sequenced was CD8+ T cells from peripheral blood mononuclear cells, taken after pregnancy.

CDR3 residues: CASSIGQGARGYTF. The CDR3 DNA reads TGTGCCAGTAGTATAGGACAGGGGGCGCGAGGCTACACCTTC. The chain combines TRBV19 with TRBJ1-2; 10 bases are shared with TRBD1. There are 14 residues in the CDR3. Germline trimming cut 1 base from V and 8 bases from J; bases unmatched to any gene: 4. Germline CDR1 reads LNHDA; CDR2 reads SQIVND (reference sequence).